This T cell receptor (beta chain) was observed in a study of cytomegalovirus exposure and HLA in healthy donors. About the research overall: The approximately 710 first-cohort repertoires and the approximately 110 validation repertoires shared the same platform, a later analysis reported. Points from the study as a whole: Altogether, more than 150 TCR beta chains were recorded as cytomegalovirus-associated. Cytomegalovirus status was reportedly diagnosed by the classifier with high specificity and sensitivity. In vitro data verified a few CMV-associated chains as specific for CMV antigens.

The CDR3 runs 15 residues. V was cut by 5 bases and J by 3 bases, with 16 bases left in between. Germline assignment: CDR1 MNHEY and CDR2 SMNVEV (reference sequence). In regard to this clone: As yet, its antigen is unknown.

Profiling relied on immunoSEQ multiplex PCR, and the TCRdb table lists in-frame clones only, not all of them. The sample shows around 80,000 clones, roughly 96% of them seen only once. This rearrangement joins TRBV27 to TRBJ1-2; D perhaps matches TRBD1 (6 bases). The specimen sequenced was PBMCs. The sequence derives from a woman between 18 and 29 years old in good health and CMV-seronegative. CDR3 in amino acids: CASSTSRQGYYGYTF. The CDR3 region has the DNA TGTGCCAGCAGTACCAGTCGGCAGGGGTACTATGGCTACACCTTC.